This T cell receptor beta chain was identified during a study of post-analysis software for immune sequencing data. Regarding the study as a whole: Controls showed lower frequencies than patients for five or six TRBV segments, and TRBV5-6, TRBV5-1 and TRBV20-1 were among these. The study found significantly lower normalized Chao1 diversity in multiple sclerosis patients than in controls. Batch-matched samples strongly co-clustered by F measure.

Unique molecular identifiers were carried by the TCR beta cDNA libraries. Input of about 0.9 to 10 million T cells yielded approximately 500,000 cDNA molecules. TCRdb ran MiXCR on the PCR reads and lists one entry per CDR3 protein. The table records approximately 360,000 distinct CDR3 sequences, roughly 38% of them present only once. This clonotype showed up just a few times. Its antigen is undetermined. V shed 5 bases, J shed 6 bases, and the junction held 4 bases outside the gene matches. The CDR3 contains 12 residues. Germline CDR1 is SGDLS and CDR2 is YYNGEE. The V and J genes are TRBV9 and TRBJ1-1; TRBD1 agrees at 7 bases. The source material was blood. The sequence was obtained from a girl aged 5-17 years with multiple sclerosis. In DNA, the CDR3 is TGTGCCAGCAGTCCAGGGGGACCTGAAGCTTTCTTT. Translating it yields CASSPGGPEAFF.